This is a list of T cell receptor beta chains from one sample in a study of regulatory and conventional T cells in RAG deficiency. Data came from immunoSEQ multiplex PCR; TCRdb stores just in-frame clones and leaves some out. The sample lists roughly 29,000 clones, roughly 95% occurring once. The same data also went into a second study, on regulatory T cells.

What was sequenced was CD25- CD4+ T cells sorted from blood. Receptors originate from a human donor in good health. The CDR3 runs from the conserved cysteine through the conserved F or W. A D gene is named only where the DNA matches it firmly. Clone size appears in some rows only: once, few, many, or a class for an expanded clone.

CDR3 protein: CASSALGQGARETQYF
CDR3 DNA: TGTGCCAGCAGCGCACTCGGACAGGGGGCGCGTGAGACCCAGTACTTC
clone size: -
D gene: TRBD1
V gene: TRBV7-2
J gene: TRBJ2-5

CDR3 protein: CATSRENRGRANVLTF
CDR3 DNA: TGTGCCACCAGCAGAGAGAACAGGGGCAGGGCCAACGTCCTGACTTTC
clone size: -
D gene: TRBD1
V gene: TRBV15
J gene: TRBJ2-6

CDR3 protein: CASSFRQGELYGYTF
CDR3 DNA: TGCGCCAGCAGCTTTCGACAGGGGGAACTCTATGGCTACACCTTC
clone size: -
D gene: TRBD1
V gene: TRBV5-1
J gene: TRBJ1-2

CDR3 protein: CASSLGGGLSYEQYF
CDR3 DNA: TGTGCCAGCAGCTTAGGTGGGGGCCTCTCCTACGAGCAGTACTTC
clone size: -
D gene: -
V gene: TRBV7-3
J gene: TRBJ2-7

CDR3 protein: CASSHRTPGQGAWDTQYF
CDR3 DNA: TGTGCCAGCAGCCACCGAACGCCGGGACAGGGTGCATGGGATACGCAGTATTTT
clone size: -
D gene: TRBD1
V gene: TRBV14
J gene: TRBJ2-3

CDR3 protein: CSASDRDQPQHF
CDR3 DNA: TGCAGCGCCTCCGACAGGGATCAGCCCCAGCATTTT
clone size: -
D gene: TRBD1
V gene: TRBV29-1
J gene: TRBJ1-5

CDR3 protein: CASGLQGGYGYTF
CDR3 DNA: TGTGCTAGTGGTTTGCAGGGGGGCTATGGCTACACCTTC
clone size: once
D gene: TRBD1
V gene: TRBV12-5
J gene: TRBJ1-2

CDR3 protein: CASSPYAGTGSNEQFF
CDR3 DNA: TGTGCCAGCAGCCCTTACGCCGGGACAGGGTCCAATGAGCAGTTCTTC
clone size: -
D gene: TRBD1
V gene: TRBV14
J gene: TRBJ2-1

CDR3 protein: CASRLARGGCEQYF
CDR3 DNA: TGTGCAAGTCGCTTAGCGCGAGGTGGGTGCGAGCAGTACTTC
clone size: -
D gene: -
V gene: TRBV12-2
J gene: TRBJ2-7

CDR3 protein: CASGTQDYNSPLHF
CDR3 DNA: TGTGCCAGCGGGACTCAAGACTATAATTCACCCCTCCACTTT
clone size: few
D gene: -
V gene: TRBV5-4
J gene: TRBJ1-6

CDR3 protein: CSASGTFSSGANVLTF
CDR3 DNA: TGCAGCGCGTCCGGGACTTTTTCATCTGGGGCCAACGTCCTGACTTTC
clone size: -
D gene: -
V gene: TRBV29-1
J gene: TRBJ2-6

CDR3 protein: CASSQDQGQGYQPQHF
CDR3 DNA: TGCGCCAGCAGCCAAGATCAGGGGCAAGGGTATCAGCCCCAGCATTTT
clone size: -
D gene: -
V gene: TRBV4-1
J gene: TRBJ1-5

CDR3 protein: CASSPTANYGYTF
CDR3 DNA: TGTGCCAGCTCACCTACAGCTAACTATGGCTACACCTTC
clone size: -
D gene: -
V gene: TRBV18
J gene: TRBJ1-2

CDR3 protein: CASSTTGGGQPQHF
CDR3 DNA: TGTGCCAGTAGTACGACAGGTGGTGGGCAGCCCCAGCATTTT
clone size: -
D gene: -
V gene: TRBV19
J gene: TRBJ1-5

CDR3 protein: CSVARDRDFYEQYF
CDR3 DNA: TGCAGCGTTGCCCGGGACAGGGATTTCTACGAGCAGTACTTC
clone size: -
D gene: TRBD1
V gene: TRBV29-1
J gene: TRBJ2-7

CDR3 protein: CARSIGGGNTGELFF
CDR3 DNA: TGTGCCAGAAGTATAGGGGGGGGGAACACCGGGGAGCTGTTTTTT
clone size: -
D gene: -
V gene: TRBV6-1
J gene: TRBJ2-2

CDR3 protein: CASSRFRQESNQPQHF
CDR3 DNA: TGTGCCAGCAGCCGCTTTCGACAGGAGTCAAATCAGCCCCAGCATTTT
clone size: -
D gene: -
V gene: TRBV7-9
J gene: TRBJ1-5

CDR3 protein: CAWSVLLTGELFF
CDR3 DNA: TGTGCCTGGAGTGTCCTACTGACCGGGGAGCTGTTTTTT
clone size: -
D gene: -
V gene: TRBV30
J gene: TRBJ2-2

CDR3 protein: CASSPRRQRGPNTDTQYF
CDR3 DNA: TGCGCCAGCAGCCCGAGGAGGCAGCGGGGGCCAAACACAGATACGCAGTATTTT
clone size: -
D gene: TRBD2
V gene: TRBV4-1
J gene: TRBJ2-3

CDR3 protein: CASSADRARSPLHF
CDR3 DNA: TGCGCCAGCAGCGCGGACAGGGCCAGGTCACCCCTCCACTTT
clone size: -
D gene: TRBD1
V gene: TRBV10-2
J gene: TRBJ1-6

CDR3 protein: CASSPVQGKPYEQYF
CDR3 DNA: TGTGCCAGCTCACCTGTCCAGGGAAAGCCCTACGAGCAGTACTTC
clone size: -
D gene: -
V gene: TRBV18
J gene: TRBJ2-7

CDR3 protein: CASSLGGQSSGNTIYF
CDR3 DNA: TGTGCCAGCAGCTTAGGGGGACAGAGCTCTGGAAACACCATATATTTT
clone size: -
D gene: TRBD1
V gene: TRBV7-2
J gene: TRBJ1-3

CDR3 protein: CASRAPRETQYF
CDR3 DNA: TGTGCCAGCAGAGCCCCGAGAGAGACCCAGTACTTC
clone size: -
D gene: -
V gene: TRBV6-6
J gene: TRBJ2-5

CDR3 protein: CASSWGPRRDNEKLFF
CDR3 DNA: TGTGCCAGCAGTTGGGGCCCTCGGCGAGATAATGAAAAACTGTTTTTT
clone size: -
D gene: -
V gene: TRBV27
J gene: TRBJ1-4

CDR3 protein: CASSLGQINSPLHF
CDR3 DNA: TGCGCCAGCAGCCTAGGACAGATTAATTCACCCCTCCACTTT
clone size: -
D gene: -
V gene: TRBV4-1
J gene: TRBJ1-6

CDR3 protein: CASGLVPGQGASNEQFF
CDR3 DNA: TGTGCTAGTGGTTTGGTCCCGGGACAGGGAGCGTCGAATGAGCAGTTCTTC
clone size: -
D gene: TRBD1
V gene: TRBV12-5
J gene: TRBJ2-1

CDR3 protein: CASSFRDTLYNSPLHF
CDR3 DNA: TGTGCCAGCAGCTTCCGGGACACGTTGTATAATTCACCCCTCCACTTT
clone size: -
D gene: -
V gene: TRBV9
J gene: TRBJ1-6